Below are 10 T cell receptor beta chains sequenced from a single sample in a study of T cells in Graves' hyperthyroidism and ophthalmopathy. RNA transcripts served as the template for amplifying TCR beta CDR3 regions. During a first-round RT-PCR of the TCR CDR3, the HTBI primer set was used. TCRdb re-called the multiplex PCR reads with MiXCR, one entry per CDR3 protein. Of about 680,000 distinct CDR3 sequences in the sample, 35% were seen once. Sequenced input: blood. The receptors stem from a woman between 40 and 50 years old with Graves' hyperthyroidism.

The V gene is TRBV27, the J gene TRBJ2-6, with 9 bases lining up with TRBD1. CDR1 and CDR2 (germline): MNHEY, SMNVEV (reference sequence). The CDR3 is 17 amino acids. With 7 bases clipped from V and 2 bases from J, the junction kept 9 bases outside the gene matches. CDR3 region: CASTPGTGITGANVLTF. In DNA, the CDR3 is TGTGCCAGCACTCCCGGGACAGGGATTACTGGGGCCAACGTCCTGACTTTC.

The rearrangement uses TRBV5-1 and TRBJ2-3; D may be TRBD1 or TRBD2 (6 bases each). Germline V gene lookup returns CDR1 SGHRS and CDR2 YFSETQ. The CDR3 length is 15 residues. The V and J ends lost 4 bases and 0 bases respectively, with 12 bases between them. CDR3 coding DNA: TGCGCCAGCAGCCAGGGGAGGACTAGCACAGATACGCAGTATTTT. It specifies CASSQGRTSTDTQYF.

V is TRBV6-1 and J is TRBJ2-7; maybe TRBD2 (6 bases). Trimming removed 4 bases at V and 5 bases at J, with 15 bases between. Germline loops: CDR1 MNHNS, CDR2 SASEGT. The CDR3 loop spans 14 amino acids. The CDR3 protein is CASSVRRVANEQYF. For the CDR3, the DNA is TGTGCCAGCAGTGTAAGGAGGGTGGCTAACGAGCAGTACTTC.

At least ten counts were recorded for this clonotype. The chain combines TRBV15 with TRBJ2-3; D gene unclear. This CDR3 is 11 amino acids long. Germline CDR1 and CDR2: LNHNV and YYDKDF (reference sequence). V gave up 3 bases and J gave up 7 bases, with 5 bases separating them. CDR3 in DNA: TGTGCCACCAGCAGTTCCCATACGCAGTATTTT. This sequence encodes CATSSSHTQYF.

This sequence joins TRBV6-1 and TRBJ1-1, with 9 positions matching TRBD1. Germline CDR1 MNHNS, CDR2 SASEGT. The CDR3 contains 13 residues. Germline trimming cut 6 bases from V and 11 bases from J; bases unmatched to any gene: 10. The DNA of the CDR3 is TGTGCCAGCAGATCCGGGACAGGGCGTTTGGCTTTCTTT. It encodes CASRSGTGRLAFF.

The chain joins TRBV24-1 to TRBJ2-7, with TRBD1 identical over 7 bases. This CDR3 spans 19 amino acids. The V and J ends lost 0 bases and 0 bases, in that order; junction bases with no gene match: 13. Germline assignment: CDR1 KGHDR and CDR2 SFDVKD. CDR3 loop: CATSDLHGTGDWGSYEQYF. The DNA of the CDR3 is TGTGCCACCAGTGATTTGCATGGAACAGGGGATTGGGGCTCCTACGAGCAGTACTTC.

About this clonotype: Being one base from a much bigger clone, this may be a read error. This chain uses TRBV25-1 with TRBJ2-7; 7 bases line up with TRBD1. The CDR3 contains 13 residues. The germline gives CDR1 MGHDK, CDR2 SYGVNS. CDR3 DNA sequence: TGTGACAGTGAGGACAGGTTCTCCTACGAGCAGTACTTC. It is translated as CDSEDRFSYEQYF.

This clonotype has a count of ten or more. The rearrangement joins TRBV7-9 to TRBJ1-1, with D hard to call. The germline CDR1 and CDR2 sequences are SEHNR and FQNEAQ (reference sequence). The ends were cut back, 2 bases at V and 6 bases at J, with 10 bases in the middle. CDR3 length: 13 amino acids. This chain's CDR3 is CASSLKSRSEAFF. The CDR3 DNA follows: TGTGCCAGCAGCTTAAAGTCTAGGTCTGAAGCTTTCTTT.

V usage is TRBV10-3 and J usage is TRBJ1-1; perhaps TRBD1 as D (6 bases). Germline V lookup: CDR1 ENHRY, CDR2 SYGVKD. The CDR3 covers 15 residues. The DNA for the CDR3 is TGTGCGTCATCACTAGCGAGCCAAGAGACAGGAGAAGCTTTCTTT. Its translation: CASSLASQETGEAFF.

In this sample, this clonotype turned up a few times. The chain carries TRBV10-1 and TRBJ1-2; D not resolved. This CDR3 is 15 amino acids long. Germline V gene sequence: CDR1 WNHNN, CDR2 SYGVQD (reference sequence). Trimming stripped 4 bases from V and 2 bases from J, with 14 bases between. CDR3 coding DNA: TGCGCCAGCAGTGGGGAGAAGTATTCGAACTATGGCTACACCTTC. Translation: CASSGEKYSNYGYTF.